This is a list of T cell receptor beta chains from one sample in a study of control samples from healthy donors and cancer patients. TCRdb's table, derived via immunoSEQ multiplex PCR, lists solely in-frame clones and lacks some. The sample has fewer than 300,000 clones; around 79% are singletons. Sequencing was performed on PBMCs. All receptors come from a woman between 55 and 75 years old with lung cancer. Each CDR3 is given without its conserved first and last residue. The D gene is left open where the match is weak.

TRBV9,TRBD2,ASSVFSGIQETQY
TRBV3-1/TRBV3-2,.,ASSQGGGANYGYT
TRBV6-5,TRBD1,ASSYSGTVGNNEQF
TRBV19,.,ASSVQALQETQY
TRBV5-5,.,ASILDEYIHNEQF
TRBV5-1,.,ASGVTASNEKLF
TRBV10-3,TRBD2,AIAGGPYNEQF
TRBV2,.,ASSGDGLYGYT
TRBV7-8,.,ASSLGSTTFGPSGNTIY
TRBV4-1,TRBD1,ASSRGQGFTGELF
TRBV27,.,ASSLFPFGANVLT
TRBV21-1,.,ASTSQGRCEAF
TRBV18,TRBD1,ASSPTGASNQPQH
TRBV19,TRBD1,ASTPRRGGTGNTEAF
TRBV6-2/TRBV6-3,TRBD1,ASSLGSSGQVSYEQY
TRBV3-1/TRBV3-2,TRBD1,ASSHDTATGGGGYT
TRBV5-1,TRBD2,ASSLAGGSFNVLT
TRBV6-5,.,ASSYLATTYEQY
TRBV5-1,TRBD2,ASSPLAGVADTQY
TRBV28,.,ASSTTQYEQY
TRBV18,TRBD2,ASSPRLAGKGGEQY
TRBV9,.,ASSVLSASTDTQY
TRBV2,.,ASSDAPGRIGNTIY
TRBV28,.,ASSILNYGYT
TRBV28,TRBD2,ASSGFSGITDTQY
TRBV11-1,TRBD1,ASSPRGDSNIQY
TRBV5-1,.,ASSEPEGGYT
TRBV5-1,TRBD1,ASSWGTGYEKLF
TRBV9,.,ASSVEGGLVAGELF
TRBV5-1,TRBD1,ASSIGQAIS
TRBV9,.,ASSPVMSGELF
TRBV7-9,.,ASRVGQGDTEAF
TRBV5-1,.,ASSPGTSYTYNEQF
TRBV11-2,TRBD1,ASSPLAGTGAYEQY
TRBV5-1,TRBD1,ASSLMGQGPYNEQF
TRBV18,TRBD1,ASSPGTGRNEQF
TRBV7-2,TRBD1,ASSPLLVQGSGGYT
TRBV19,TRBD2,ASSIVGGDALKLF
TRBV6-5,.,ASTAEVNTEAF
TRBV5-5,.,ASSSDRTNYGYT
TRBV5-6,TRBD1,ASSWDRGVETQY
TRBV5-1,.,ASRGTDTQY
TRBV2,.,ASRRDAGANVLT
TRBV2,.,ASSVGLTSGNTIY
TRBV11-2,.,ASSLEAGGNTIY